The entry below gives a single T cell receptor (beta chain) sequence along with its context. This sample is drawn from a study of stem cell transplantation in POMP-related autoinflammatory disease. V lost 7 bases to trimming and J lost 4 bases, with 6 bases between them. This CDR3 has 11 amino acids. Germline V CDR1 and CDR2: SGHRS, YFSETQ. Clones were read by immunoSEQ multiplex PCR, and TCRdb kept only the in-frame ones, dropping some. Here the sample spans over 60,000 clones, roughly 93% being singletons. The sample was CD4+ T cells from PBMCs, taken after stem cell transplantation. This chain connects TRBV5-1 to TRBJ2-1; the D is unclear. This receptor was taken from a human patient with POMP-related autoinflammation and immune dysregulation (PRAID). Some T cells could come from the graft donor. CDR3 sequence reads: CASRSYNEQFF. CDR3 sequence (DNA): TGCGCCAGCCGCTCTTACAATGAGCAGTTCTTC.